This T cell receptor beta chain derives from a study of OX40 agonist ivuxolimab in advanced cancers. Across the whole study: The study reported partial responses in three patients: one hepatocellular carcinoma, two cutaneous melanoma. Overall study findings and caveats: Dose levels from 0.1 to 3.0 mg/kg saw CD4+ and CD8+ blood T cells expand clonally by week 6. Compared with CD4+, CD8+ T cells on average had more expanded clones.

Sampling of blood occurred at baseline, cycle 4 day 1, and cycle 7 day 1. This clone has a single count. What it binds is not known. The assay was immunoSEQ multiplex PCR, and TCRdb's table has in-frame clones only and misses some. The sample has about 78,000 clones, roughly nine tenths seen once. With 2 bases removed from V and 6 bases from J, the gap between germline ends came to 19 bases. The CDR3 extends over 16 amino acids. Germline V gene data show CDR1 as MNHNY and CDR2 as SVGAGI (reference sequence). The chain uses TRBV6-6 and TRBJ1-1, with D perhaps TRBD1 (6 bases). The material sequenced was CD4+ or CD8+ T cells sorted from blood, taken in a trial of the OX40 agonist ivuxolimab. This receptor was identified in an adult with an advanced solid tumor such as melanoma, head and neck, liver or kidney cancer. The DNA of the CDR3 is TGTGCCAGCAGTTACCCCCGACAGGAGCCTGCCCCTGAAGCTTTCTTT. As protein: CASSYPRQEPAPEAFF.